The 13 T cell receptor beta chains listed next were all sequenced from one sample in a study of T cell repertoires in cytomegalovirus infection (dated 2019 in TCRdb). This specimen's treatment or condition label, per the study, means: in vitro stimulation with specific CMV peptide epitopes to enrich CMV-specific T cells. Antigen specificity for these receptors is unknown. This sample was sequenced with an Illumina HiSeq 1500. TCRdb reprocessing: public reads trimmed at Q25 with fastp, clones called with MiXCR, in-frame beta chains kept. Identical CDR3 protein sequences are pooled into one entry, listed with their most common genes and DNA. Here the sample has tens of thousands of distinct CDR3 sequences; more than 20% occur a single time. The ten largest clones capture roughly 50% of the sample. The sample was CD8+ T cells from cultured PBMCs, taken from culture after CMV antigen stimulation. These receptor sequences come from a human donor in good health (CMV status not recorded). Some clones in this sample may be carry-over from other donors' samples.

The rearrangement uses TRBV6-1 and TRBJ2-5, with D tentatively TRBD1 or TRBD2 (6 bases each). The CDR3 contains 14 residues. The germline V gene has CDR1 MNHNS and CDR2 SASEGT. The germline V and J ends were trimmed by 8 bases and 5 bases, with 18 bases remaining between them. CDR3 residues: CASRQIGGPETQYF. The CDR3 region has the DNA TGTGCCAGCCGCCAGATTGGGGGGCCGGAGACCCAGTACTTC.

This clonotype was seen only a few times. The rearrangement joins TRBV12-3 or TRBV12-4 to TRBJ1-3; D is perhaps TRBD1 (5 bases). The CDR3 runs 13 residues. V was pared by 3 bases and J by 8 bases, with 11 bases between. This CDR3 reads CASSFPGRDTIYF. As DNA, the CDR3 is TGTGCCAGCAGTTTCCCGGGACGAGACACCATATATTTT.

This clonotype was counted only a few times. This chain joins TRBV4-1 and TRBJ2-7; 8 bases fit TRBD2. Trimming removed 3 bases from V and 2 bases from J; junction bases left unmatched: 6. Germline assignment: CDR1 MGHRA and CDR2 YSYEKL. This CDR3 is built from 15 residues. In DNA form, the CDR3 reads TGCGCCAGCAGCCAGGAGCCGGGACTAGCCTACGAGCAGTACTTC. It codes for CASSQEPGLAYEQYF.

This clonotype has a handful of counts. This chain connects TRBV20-1 to TRBJ2-1; 9 bases match TRBD1. The CDR3 sequence is 15 residues long. Germline V gives CDR1 DFQATT, CDR2 SNEGSKA (reference sequence). J gave up 5 bases and V 6 bases, and 11 bases lay outside the gene matches. In DNA form, the CDR3 reads TGCAGTGCACCGCCCACAGGGGGCCCTAACAATGAGCAGTTCTTC. Its translation is CSAPPTGGPNNEQFF.

This rearrangement joins TRBV13 to TRBJ2-7; D is uncertain. The V and J ends lost 0 bases and 9 bases respectively, with 9 bases between them. The CDR3 length is 12 residues. Germline lookup yields CDR1 PRHDT and CDR2 FYEKMQ (reference sequence). The CDR3 nucleotides are TGTGCCAGCAGCTTAGGCCTTAACCGGCAGTACTTC. It yields the protein CASSLGLNRQYF.

This clonotype was seen a single time. The chain uses TRBV14 and TRBJ2-2, with D uncertain. The CDR3 covers 16 residues. Trimming took off 0 bases at V and 5 bases at J, with 13 bases between the two ends. CDR1 and CDR2 (germline): SGHDN, FVKESK. CDR3 coding DNA: TGTGCCAGCAGCCAAGAAACCTTCCTAGGAACCGGGGAGCTGTTTTTT. It specifies CASSQETFLGTGELFF.

This clonotype was counted only a few times. The CDR3 loop reads CASSSGFLMNTEAFF. The CDR3 nucleotides are TGTGCCAGCAGTAGCGGGTTCCTAATGAACACTGAAGCTTTCTTT. The genes are TRBV2 and TRBJ1-1; D is unresolved. Trimming cost V 5 bases and J 0 bases, with 13 bases left between them. This CDR3 has 15 amino acids. Germline CDR1 and CDR2: SNHLY and FYNNEI.

This rearrangement joins TRBV9 to TRBJ2-5; 9 bases align to TRBD1. Losses at the gene ends were 2 bases for V and 5 bases for J; bases not matched to a gene: 10. Germline CDR1 SGDLS, CDR2 YYNGEE. There are 16 residues in the CDR3. DNA of the CDR3: TGTGCCAGCAGCGTCCTAGGAACAGGGGGCCGCGAGACCCAGTACTTC. Protein: CASSVLGTGGRETQYF.

The CDR3 bases are TGTGCCAGCAGTTTAAGGGGGGGAAGAAGGGTACCAAACACTGAAGCTTTCTTT. This codes for CASSLRGGRRVPNTEAFF. The chain carries TRBV27 and TRBJ1-1, with D perhaps TRBD1 (6 bases). CDR1 is MNHEY, CDR2 SMNVEV, per germline (reference sequence). Trimming shortened V by 2 bases and J by 2 bases, and 21 bases separated the two germline ends. This CDR3 comprises 18 residues.

This chain links TRBV9 with TRBJ2-5; 10 positions match TRBD2. The V gene end was trimmed by 0 bases and the J gene end by 11 bases; junction bases not matched to a gene: 7. The CDR3 covers 14 residues. Germline CDR1 is SGDLS and CDR2 is YYNGEE. The CDR3 reads CASSVVLAGDKQYF. The CDR3 region has the DNA TGTGCCAGCAGCGTAGTGCTAGCGGGAGATAAACAGTACTTC.

In its sample, this clonotype was seen many times. This chain connects TRBV20-1 to TRBJ2-1; 7 positions match TRBD2. The ends lost 0 bases at V and 0 bases at J; junction bases unmatched: 8. This CDR3 is 17 amino acids long. The V gene's germline CDR1 is DFQATT and CDR2 SNEGSKA (reference sequence). CDR3 nucleotides: TGCAGTGCTAGAGACTTTATACTAGCGAGCTCCTACAATGAGCAGTTCTTC. Its protein product is CSARDFILASSYNEQFF.

In this sample, this clonotype turned up a few times. The chain links TRBV7-9 to TRBJ2-1; 10 bases match TRBD2. This CDR3 spans 13 amino acids. The V gene's germline CDR1 is SEHNR and CDR2 FQNEAQ (reference sequence). J lost 8 bases, V lost 3 bases, and 1 base had no gene match. The CDR3: CASSFGTSDEQFF. The CDR3 nucleotides are TGTGCCAGCAGCTTCGGGACTAGCGATGAGCAGTTCTTC.

This clonotype showed up just a few times. This chain connects TRBV19 to TRBJ1-1; TRBD1 is a possible D gene (6 bases). Germline values: CDR1 LNHDA, CDR2 SQIVND (reference sequence). There are 14 residues in the CDR3. V lost 5 bases, J lost 0 bases, and 10 bases lay in between. The CDR3 region is CASSPGAMNTEAFF. CDR3 nucleotide sequence: TGTGCCAGTAGTCCGGGGGCCATGAACACTGAAGCTTTCTTT.